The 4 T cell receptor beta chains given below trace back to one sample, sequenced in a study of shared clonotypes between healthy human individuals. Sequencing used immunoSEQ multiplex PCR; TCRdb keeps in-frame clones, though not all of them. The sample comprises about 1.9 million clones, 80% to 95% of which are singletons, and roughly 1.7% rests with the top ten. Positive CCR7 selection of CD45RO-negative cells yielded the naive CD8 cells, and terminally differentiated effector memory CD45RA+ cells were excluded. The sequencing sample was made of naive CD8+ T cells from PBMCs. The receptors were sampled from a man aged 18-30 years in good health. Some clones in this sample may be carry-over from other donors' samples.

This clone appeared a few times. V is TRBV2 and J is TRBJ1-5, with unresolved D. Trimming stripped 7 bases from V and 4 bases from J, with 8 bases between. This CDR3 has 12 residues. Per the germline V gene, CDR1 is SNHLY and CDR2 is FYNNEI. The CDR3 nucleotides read TGTGCCAGCAACGCAGAGAATCAGCCCCAGCATTTT. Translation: CASNAENQPQHF.

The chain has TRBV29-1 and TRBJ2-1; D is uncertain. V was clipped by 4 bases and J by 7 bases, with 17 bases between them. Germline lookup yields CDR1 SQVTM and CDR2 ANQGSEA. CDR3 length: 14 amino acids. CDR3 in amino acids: CSVGGQVRWNEQFF. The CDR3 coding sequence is TGCAGCGTTGGTGGGCAGGTCAGGTGGAATGAGCAGTTCTTC.

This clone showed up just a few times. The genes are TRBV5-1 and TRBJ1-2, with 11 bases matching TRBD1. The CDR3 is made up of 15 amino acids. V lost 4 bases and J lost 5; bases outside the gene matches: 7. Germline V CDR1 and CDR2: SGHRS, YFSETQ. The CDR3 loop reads CASSHGQGAGYGYTF. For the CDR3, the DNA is TGCGCCAGCAGCCACGGACAGGGGGCAGGTTATGGCTACACCTTC. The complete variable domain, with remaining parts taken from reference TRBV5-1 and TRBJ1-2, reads KAGVTQTPRYLIKTRGQQVTLSCSPISGHRSVSWYQQTPGQGLQFLFEYFSETQRNKGNFPGRFSGRQFSNSRSEMNVSTLELGDSALYLCASSHGQGAGYGYTFGSGTRLTVV.

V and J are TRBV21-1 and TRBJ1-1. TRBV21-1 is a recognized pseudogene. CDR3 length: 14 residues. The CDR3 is CAASSGTANTEAFF. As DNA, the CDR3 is TGTGCCGCATCCTCCGGGACGGCGAACACTGAAGCTTTCTTT.